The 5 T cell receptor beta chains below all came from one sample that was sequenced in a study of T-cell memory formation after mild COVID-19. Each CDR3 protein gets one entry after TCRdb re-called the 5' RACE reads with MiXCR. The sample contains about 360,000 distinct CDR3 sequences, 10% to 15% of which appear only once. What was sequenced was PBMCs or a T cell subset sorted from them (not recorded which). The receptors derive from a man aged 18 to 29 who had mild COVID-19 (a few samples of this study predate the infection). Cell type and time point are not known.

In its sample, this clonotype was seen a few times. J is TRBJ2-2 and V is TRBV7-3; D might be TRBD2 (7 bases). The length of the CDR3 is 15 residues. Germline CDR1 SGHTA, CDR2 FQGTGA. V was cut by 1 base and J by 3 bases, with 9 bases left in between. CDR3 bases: TGTGCCAGCAGCTTAAGGGGGGGCGACACCGGGGAGCTGTTTTTT. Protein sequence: CASSLRGGDTGELFF.

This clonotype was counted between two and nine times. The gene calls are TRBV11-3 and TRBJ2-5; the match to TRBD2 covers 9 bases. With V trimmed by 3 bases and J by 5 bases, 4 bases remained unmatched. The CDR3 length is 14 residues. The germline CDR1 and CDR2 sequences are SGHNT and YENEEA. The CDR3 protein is CASSLNSGGETQYF. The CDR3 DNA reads TGTGCCAGCAGCTTGAATAGCGGGGGCGAGACCCAGTACTTC.

The CDR3 sequence is CASSPGPASGNEKLFF. CDR3 coding DNA: TGTGCCAGCAGTCCAGGTCCGGCGTCCGGTAATGAAAAACTGTTTTTT. This chain uses TRBV12-3 or TRBV12-4 with TRBJ1-4; no clear D gene. CDR3 length: 16 amino acids. With 5 bases removed from V and 4 bases from J, the gap between germline ends came to 17 bases.

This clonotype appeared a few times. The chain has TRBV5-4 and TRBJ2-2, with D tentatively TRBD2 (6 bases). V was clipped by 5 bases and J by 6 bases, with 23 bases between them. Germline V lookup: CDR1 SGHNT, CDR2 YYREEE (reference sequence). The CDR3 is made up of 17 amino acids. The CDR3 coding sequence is TGTGCCAGCAGTAAATTCACGGGACTCCCTGTGGCCGGGGAGCTGTTTTTT. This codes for CASSKFTGLPVAGELFF.

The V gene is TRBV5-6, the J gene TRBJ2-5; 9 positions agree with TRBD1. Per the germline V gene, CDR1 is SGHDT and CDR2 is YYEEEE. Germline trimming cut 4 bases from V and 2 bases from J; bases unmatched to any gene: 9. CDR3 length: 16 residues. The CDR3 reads CASSAPGQGPQETQYF. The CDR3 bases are TGTGCCAGCAGCGCCCCGGGACAGGGTCCTCAAGAGACCCAGTACTTC. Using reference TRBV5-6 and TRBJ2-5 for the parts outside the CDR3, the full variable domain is DAGVTQSPTHLIKTRGQQVTLRCSPKSGHDTVSWYQQALGQGPQFIFQYYEEEERQRGNFPDRFSGHQFPNYSSELNVNALLLGDSALYLCASSAPGQGPQETQYFGPGTRLLVL.